The 14 T cell receptor beta chains presented below share a single source sample, sequenced in a study of response to subunit inactivated influenza vaccine. TCRdb analysed the RT-PCR reads with MiXCR anew, one entry per CDR3 protein. The table includes about 620,000 distinct CDR3 sequences, over 9% detected once. Separately, the same data were catalogued under a study of T cells expressing NK-cell markers. Turning to that study: It was by 5'RACE template switching with UMIs that TCR beta cDNA was made.

The sample in question was PBMCs from blood, obtained on the day of vaccination. The receptors come from a man between 45 and 60 years old who received an inactivated influenza vaccine.

V and J are TRBV6-1 and TRBJ2-5; D gene uncertain. V shed 6 bases and J shed 4 bases, with 18 bases lying between them. Looked up from germline, CDR1 is MNHNS and CDR2 is SASEGT. This CDR3 spans 15 amino acids. The CDR3 is CASSNQRGLRETQYF. The CDR3 nucleotides read TGTGCCAGCAGCAACCAAAGAGGATTGAGAGAGACCCAGTACTTC.

The chain joins TRBV12-3 or TRBV12-4 to TRBJ2-4, with 9 positions matching TRBD1. Trimming removed 4 bases from V and 0 bases from J; junction bases left unmatched: 1. CDR3 length: 15 residues. The CDR3 bases are TGTGCCAGCAGTTCGGGACAGGGAGCCAAAAACATTCAGTACTTC. It codes for CASSSGQGAKNIQYF.

The chain combines TRBV29-1 with TRBJ1-6, with a possible D match to TRBD1 (5 bases). CDR3 length equals 13 residues. Germline lookup yields CDR1 SQVTM and CDR2 ANQGSEA. The V end lost 4 bases, the J end lost 6 bases, and 10 bases lay between the germline ends. The CDR3 region is CSVAGTSNSPLHF. CDR3 sequence (DNA): TGCAGCGTTGCCGGGACCAGTAATTCACCCCTCCACTTT.

The chain employs TRBV5-8 and TRBJ1-6; a possible D gene is TRBD1 (6 bases). CDR1 is SGHTS, CDR2 YDEGEE, per germline. With 0 bases removed from V and 10 bases from J, the gap between germline ends came to 11 bases. This CDR3 contains 14 residues. The CDR3 loop reads CASSLDGGSSPLHF. As DNA, the CDR3 is TGTGCCAGCAGCTTGGATGGGGGCAGCTCACCCCTCCACTTT.

With respect to this clonotype: A read error may explain this, as a much larger clone is one base away. V gene TRBV4-3 combines with J gene TRBJ2-7; TRBD2 is a possible D gene (6 bases). This CDR3 contains 15 residues. Trimming took off 1 base at V and 4 bases at J, with 14 bases between the two ends. In germline, CDR1 is LGHNA, CDR2 YSLEER. CDR3 in amino acids: CASSQGLARSYEQYF. The DNA for the CDR3 is TGCGCCAGCAGCCAAGGCCTAGCGCGATCGTACGAGCAGTACTTC.

This clonotype turned up a few times. V gene TRBV7-6 combines with J gene TRBJ1-1, with no clear D. Germline loops: CDR1 SGHVS, CDR2 FNYEAQ. The CDR3 consists of 18 residues. V lost 5 bases and J 0 bases, leaving 22 bases between the germline ends. The CDR3 nucleotides read TGTGCCAGCAGCATTGCCGGCGCCAAGGGTCGCATGAACACTGAAGCTTTCTTT. It translates to CASSIAGAKGRMNTEAFF.

In this sample, this clonotype turned up a few times. V is TRBV27 and J is TRBJ2-1; D gene unclear. The CDR3 spans 13 residues. Germline values: CDR1 MNHEY, CDR2 SMNVEV (reference sequence). With 3 bases removed from V and 7 bases from J, the gap between germline ends came to 10 bases. The CDR3 DNA is TGTGCCAGCAGTTTCCCCGGACGAAATGAGCAGTTCTTC. This translates into CASSFPGRNEQFF.

J is TRBJ2-1 and V is TRBV12-3 or TRBV12-4; the D gene is possibly TRBD1 (6 bases). This CDR3 is built from 13 residues. The V and J ends lost 1 base and 7 bases respectively, with 8 bases between them. The CDR3 sequence: CASSLEQGNEQFF. The CDR3 coding sequence is TGTGCCAGCAGTTTAGAACAGGGAAATGAGCAGTTCTTC.

This chain uses TRBV10-2 with TRBJ1-1; 8 bases align to TRBD1. The V gene end was trimmed by 4 bases and the J gene end by 7 bases; junction bases not matched to a gene: 14. The germline V gene encodes CDR1 WSHSY and CDR2 SAAADI. This CDR3 is 16 amino acids long. CDR3 in amino acids: CASSVVSLDRVREAFF. CDR3 bases: TGCGCCAGCAGTGTAGTCTCCCTGGACAGGGTACGTGAAGCTTTCTTT.

This clonotype was seen a few times. V usage is TRBV12-3 or TRBV12-4 and J usage is TRBJ1-1, with D perhaps matching TRBD1 (6 bases). V was clipped by 2 bases and J by 4 bases, with 11 bases between them. This CDR3 comprises 14 residues. CDR3 sequence reads: CASSLFGQSTEAFF. The CDR3 nucleotides are TGTGCCAGCAGTTTATTCGGACAGTCCACTGAAGCTTTCTTT.

The table lists this clonotype with a few counts. This chain links TRBV6-5 with TRBJ2-2, with TRBD1 identical over 8 bases. The germline V gene encodes CDR1 MNHEY and CDR2 SVGAGI. The CDR3 extends over 19 amino acids. J lost 1 base, V lost 0 bases, and 10 bases had no gene match. The CDR3 loop reads CASSYSIAQGAWNTGELFF. For the CDR3, the DNA is TGTGCCAGCAGTTACTCGATCGCCCAGGGGGCATGGAACACCGGGGAGCTGTTTTTT.

CDR3 region: CASSVVGDRLLGGANVLTF. CDR3 bases: TGTGCCAGCAGCGTAGTAGGGGACAGGCTTTTGGGGGGGGCCAACGTCCTGACTTTC. The J gene is TRBJ2-6, the V gene TRBV9, with 8 bases that match TRBD1. The length of the CDR3 is 19 residues. Germline V gene sequence: CDR1 SGDLS, CDR2 YYNGEE. Germline trimming cut 0 bases from V and 4 bases from J; bases unmatched to any gene: 12.

This clonotype has more than one count but fewer than ten. This sequence joins TRBV15 and TRBJ1-2; TRBD1 might be the D (6 bases). Germline V gene sequence: CDR1 LNHNV, CDR2 YYDKDF (reference sequence). V was clipped by 1 base and J by 4 bases, with 16 bases between them. The CDR3 covers 16 residues. The CDR3 DNA reads as TGTGCCACCAGCAGAGCCGGAGAGAGGGGGTTCTATGGCTACACCTTC. Its protein is CATSRAGERGFYGYTF.

This clonotype occurred many times. The V call is TRBV4-1, the J call TRBJ2-5; 7 bases are shared with TRBD1. The V segment lost 0 bases and the J segment 5 bases; nucleotides outside the gene matches: 12. The V gene's germline CDR1 is MGHRA and CDR2 YSYEKL. The CDR3 length is 17 residues. CDR3 bases: TGCGCCAGCAGCCAAGATAGTAACAGGGGCAACGGGGAGACCCAGTACTTC. This encodes CASSQDSNRGNGETQYF.